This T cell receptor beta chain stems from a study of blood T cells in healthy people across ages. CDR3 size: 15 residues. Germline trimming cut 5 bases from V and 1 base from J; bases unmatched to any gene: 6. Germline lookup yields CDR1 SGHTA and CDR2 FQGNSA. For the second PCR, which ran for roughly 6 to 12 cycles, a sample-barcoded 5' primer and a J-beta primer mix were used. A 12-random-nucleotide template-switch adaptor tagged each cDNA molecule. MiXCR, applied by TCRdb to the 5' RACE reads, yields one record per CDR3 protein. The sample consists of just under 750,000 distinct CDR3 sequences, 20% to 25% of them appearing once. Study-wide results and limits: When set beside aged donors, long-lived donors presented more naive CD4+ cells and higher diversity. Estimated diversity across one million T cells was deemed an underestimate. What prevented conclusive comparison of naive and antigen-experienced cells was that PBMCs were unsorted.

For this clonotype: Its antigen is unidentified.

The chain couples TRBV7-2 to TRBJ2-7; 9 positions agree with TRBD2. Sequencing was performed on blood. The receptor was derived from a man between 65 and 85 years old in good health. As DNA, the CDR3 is TGTGCCAGCAGCACTACTAGCGGGCCTTCCTACGAGCAGTACGTC. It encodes CASSTTSGPSYEQYV.